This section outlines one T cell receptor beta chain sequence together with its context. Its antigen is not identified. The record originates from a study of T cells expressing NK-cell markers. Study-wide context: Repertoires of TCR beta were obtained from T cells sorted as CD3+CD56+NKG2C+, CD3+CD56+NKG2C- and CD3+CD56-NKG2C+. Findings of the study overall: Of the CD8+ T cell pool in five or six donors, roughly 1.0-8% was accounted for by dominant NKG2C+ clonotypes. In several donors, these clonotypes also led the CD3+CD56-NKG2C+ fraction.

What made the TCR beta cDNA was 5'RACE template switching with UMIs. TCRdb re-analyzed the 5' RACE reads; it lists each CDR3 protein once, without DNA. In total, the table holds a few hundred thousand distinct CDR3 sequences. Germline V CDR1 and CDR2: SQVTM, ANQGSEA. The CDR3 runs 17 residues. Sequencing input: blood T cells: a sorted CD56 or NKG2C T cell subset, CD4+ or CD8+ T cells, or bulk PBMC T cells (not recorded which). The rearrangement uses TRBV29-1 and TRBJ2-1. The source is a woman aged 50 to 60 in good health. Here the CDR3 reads CSVGRVKVGRSYNEQFF.